A few counts support the clone carrying this T cell receptor beta chain. Trimming removed 5 bases from V and 1 base from J, with 8 bases in between. Germline-derived CDR1 and CDR2 are SEHNR and FQNEAQ (reference sequence). This CDR3 has 13 residues. This record comes from a study of patients and donors after allogeneic stem cell transplantation. MiXCR was run by TCRdb on the RT-PCR reads, yielding one entry per CDR3 protein. The profile covers roughly 200,000 distinct CDR3 sequences, with around 40% appearing a single time and around a tenth taken by the ten largest. Sequencing was done on a sample of blood, either unsorted or a sorted T cell fraction (not recorded which). The V call is TRBV7-9, the J call TRBJ1-1; the D is unclear. This clonotype originated in a human donor who was either an allogeneic HSCT recipient or a stem cell or donor lymphocyte infusion donor (not recorded which). It is not recorded whose cells these are; they may come from a transplant donor. The CDR3 DNA sequence: TGTGCCAGCAGCCCTACGAAGAACACTGAAGCTTTCTTT. Its translation is CASSPTKNTEAFF.